This is a list of T cell receptor beta chains from one sample in a study of identifying expanded T cells in peripheral blood. Sequencing used immunoSEQ multiplex PCR; TCRdb keeps in-frame clones, though not all of them. The sample carries about 130,000 clones, around nine tenths recorded once. The sample comprised blood. The origin of the receptors is a person aged 18 to 70 in good health. CDR3s include the opening cysteine and the closing phenylalanine or tryptophan. Clone size, where shown, is once, few, many, or a class for clones that have expanded.

>16|NA|TRBV28|TRBJ2-1
CASSLRASGIYNEQFF
>16|NA|TRBV9|TRBJ2-3
CASSVGLAESTDTQYF
>15|once|TRBV5-4|TRBJ1-2
CASSWTGTGGYGYTF
>18|NA|TRBV5-5|TRBJ2-7
CASSSTRTGQGKTYEQYF
>13|NA|TRBV9|TRBJ2-2
CASSVVRSGELFF
>14|NA|TRBV28|TRBJ1-3
CASSLGQAGNTIYF
>15|NA|TRBV9|TRBJ2-7
CASSRSSGGPYEQYF
>13|NA|TRBV11-3|TRBJ2-7
CASSSLGGGEQYF
>17|NA|TRBV7-9|TRBJ2-1
CASSSQPGLASYNEQFF
>13|NA|TRBV6-6|TRBJ1-5
CASTPSVGRERHF
>16|NA|TRBV5-4|TRBJ2-1
CASSLAGTGGKNEQFF
>16|NA|TRBV14|TRBJ2-3
CASSHLRLLSTDTQYF
>13|NA|TRBV7-2|TRBJ2-3
CASSGTAQDTQYF
>13|NA|TRBV19|TRBJ2-2
CASSILRPGELFF
>12|once|TRBV9|TRBJ2-7
CASSEGDGEQYF
>17|NA|TRBV18|TRBJ2-5
CASSPFRDTRYQETQYF
>17|NA|TRBV14|TRBJ1-3
CASSQEWRGPPGNTIYF
>12|NA|TRBV5-1|TRBJ1-1
CASSIRTGEAFF
>15|NA|TRBV19|TRBJ1-2
CASSIFFRGDYGYTF
>12|NA|TRBV2|TRBJ2-2
CASDLQSGELFF
>11|NA|TRBV7-9|TRBJ1-2
CASSLQYGYTF
>14|NA|TRBV10-3|TRBJ2-3
CAISDPGGTDTQYF
>15|NA|TRBV4-3|TRBJ1-2
CASSHGDRGFGGYTF
>16|once|TRBV18|TRBJ1-1
CASSPSRLNANTEAFF
>14|NA|TRBV25-1|TRBJ1-2
CASSGQGRKYGYTF
>14|NA|TRBV10-2|TRBJ2-1
CASRQTGANNEQFF
>14|NA|TRBV21-1|TRBJ1-2
CASSKALEECGYTF
>16|NA|TRBV5-4|TRBJ2-3
CASSRPLAGGTDTQYF
>15|NA|TRBV7-9|TRBJ2-7
CASSPGGGPAYEQYF
>16|NA|TRBV19|TRBJ1-3
CASTPLEGVSGNTIYF
>19|NA|TRBV4-1|TRBJ2-1
CASSQLRRDRGISYNEQFF
>14|NA|TRBV9|TRBJ1-3
CASSADHLPGRMFF
>15|NA|TRBV11-1|TRBJ1-1
CASSFPPGGNTEAFF
>14|NA|TRBV11-2|TRBJ2-7
CASRRGSREVEQYF
>13|NA|TRBV29-1|TRBJ1-4
CSAPGQGDEKLFF
>15|NA|TRBV7-3|TRBJ2-2
CASSLLGVNTGELFF
>13|NA|TRBV6-5|TRBJ2-7
CASSPTSGDEQYF
>14|NA|TRBV25-1|TRBJ2-7
CASSDHRDSYEQYF
>16|NA|TRBV7-2|TRBJ2-1
CASSLYGSLSYNEQFF
>16|NA|TRBV5-1|TRBJ1-4
CASSFAGQATNEKLFF
>17|NA|TRBV9|TRBJ2-1
CASSVAQGVTRTATQFF
>14|once|TRBV7-2|TRBJ2-7
CASSLGDGSYEQYF
>14|many|TRBV6-1|TRBJ2-7
CASIATGISYEQYF
>12|once|TRBV6-6|TRBJ1-5
CASSTGNQPQHF
>18|NA|TRBV4-1|TRBJ1-2
CASSQSSPTTGAIYGYTF
>14|few|TRBV2|TRBJ2-2
CASSGKEGTGELFF
>16|NA|TRBV28|TRBJ2-1
CASRPRGTGGSNEQFF
>12|NA|TRBV2|TRBJ2-7
CASSELGYEQYF
>18|NA|TRBV5-1|TRBJ2-2
CASSPGTSGRRRTGELFF
>14|NA|TRBV18|TRBJ2-5
CASSPDRMGETQYF
>13|NA|TRBV30|TRBJ1-2
CAWSTSDSYGYTF
>15|once|TRBV7-2|TRBJ2-1
CASSFSSGGYNEQFF
>13|NA|TRBV7-9|TRBJ2-7
CASSLNGYYEQYF
>15|NA|TRBV18|TRBJ2-5
CASSPRDSFRETQYF